This T cell receptor beta chain was captured in a study of cytomegalovirus exposure and HLA in healthy donors. With 60 Vbeta and 13 Jbeta primers, the PCR was carried out. Clones were sequenced by immunoSEQ multiplex PCR, and TCRdb holds only the in-frame ones, with some missing. The sample carries around 110,000 clones, roughly four fifths recorded once. Comment on this clone: Its target is unknown.

The CDR3 loop spans 13 amino acids. Trimming took 3 bases from V and 2 from J, leaving 8 bases between them. Germline V gene data show CDR1 as MNHEY and CDR2 as SMNVEV (reference sequence). General observations from the study: A likely sequencing artifact accounted for one observed cluster of highly shared sequence variants. Generally TCR sequences proved uncommon, though certain public TCRs appeared in numerous donors.

The receptor was isolated from a man aged 25-45 years in good health and CMV-seropositive. Sequenced material: PBMCs. This sequence joins TRBV27 and TRBJ2-7; D gene ambiguous. The CDR3 DNA is TGTGCCAGCAGTTTGTTGGCAGCCTACGAGCAGTACTTC. It encodes CASSLLAAYEQYF.